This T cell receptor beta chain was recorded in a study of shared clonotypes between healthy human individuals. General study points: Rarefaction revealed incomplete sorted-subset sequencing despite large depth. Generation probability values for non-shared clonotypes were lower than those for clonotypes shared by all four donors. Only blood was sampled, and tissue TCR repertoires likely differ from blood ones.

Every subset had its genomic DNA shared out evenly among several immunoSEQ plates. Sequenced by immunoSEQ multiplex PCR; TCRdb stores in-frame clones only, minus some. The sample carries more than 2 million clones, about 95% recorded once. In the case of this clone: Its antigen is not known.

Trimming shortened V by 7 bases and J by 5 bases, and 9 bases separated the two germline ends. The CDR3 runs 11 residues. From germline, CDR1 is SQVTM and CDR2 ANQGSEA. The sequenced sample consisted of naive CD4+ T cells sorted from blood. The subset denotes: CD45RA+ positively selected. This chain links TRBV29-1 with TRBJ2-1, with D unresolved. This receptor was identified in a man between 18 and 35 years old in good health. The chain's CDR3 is CSATVNNEQFF. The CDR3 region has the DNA TGCAGCGCAACAGTAAACAATGAGCAGTTCTTC.